The 32 T cell receptor beta chains given below trace back to one sample, sequenced in a study of cytomegalovirus exposure and HLA in healthy donors. With 60 Vbeta and 13 Jbeta primers, the PCR was carried out. Here immunoSEQ multiplex PCR was the method, and the copy in TCRdb shows in-frame clones only, minus some. The sample lists about 110,000 clones, 73% seen once, with roughly 8% in the top ten. Sequenced material: PBMCs. Receptor source: a man aged 35-49 years in good health and CMV-seronegative.

V and J are TRBV7-8 and TRBJ1-5; 10 nucleotides match TRBD1. CDR3 length equals 16 residues. The ends lost 1 base at V and 6 bases at J; junction bases unmatched: 6. CDR1 SGHVS and CDR2 FQNEAQ come from the germline V gene. The CDR3 coding sequence is TGTGCCAGCAGCTTAGGTTCCGGGACAGGGGTTCAGCCCCAGCATTTT. It yields the protein CASSLGSGTGVQPQHF.

The chain couples TRBV5-8 to TRBJ2-3; 8 bases match TRBD2. With V trimmed by 1 base and J by 4 bases, 5 bases remained unmatched. The germline CDR1 and CDR2 sequences are SGHTS and YDEGEE. The CDR3 runs 15 residues. CDR3 sequence: CASSLMVAGSDTQYF. In DNA form, the CDR3 reads TGTGCCAGCAGCTTGATGGTAGCGGGGTCAGATACGCAGTATTTT.

The rearrangement uses TRBV6-5 and TRBJ2-1; TRBD2 matches at 8 bases. The germline V gene encodes CDR1 MNHEY and CDR2 SVGAGI. There are 15 residues in the CDR3. Germline trimming cut 6 bases from V and 2 bases from J; bases unmatched to any gene: 6. CDR3 in amino acids: CASSRLAGTYNEQFF. The CDR3 nucleotides are TGTGCCAGCAGCCGGTTAGCGGGAACCTACAATGAGCAGTTCTTC.

The gene calls are TRBV27 and TRBJ1-2; D gene uncertain. Trimming removed 4 bases from V and 3 bases from J, with 15 bases in between. Germline assignment: CDR1 MNHEY and CDR2 SMNVEV (reference sequence). The CDR3 is 15 residues long. This CDR3 is CASSSELNSYYGYTF. The CDR3 region has the DNA TGTGCCAGCAGTTCCGAGCTAAACAGCTACTATGGCTACACCTTC.

This clone was counted a single time. V usage is TRBV5-6 and J usage is TRBJ2-4; TRBD2 is a possible D gene (5 bases). Between the trimmed V and J ends, which lost 0 bases and 1 base, there was a span of 8 bases. There are 15 residues in the CDR3. Germline-derived CDR1 and CDR2 are SGHDT and YYEEEE. CDR3 DNA sequence: TGTGCCAGCAGCTTGGTTGAGGGCGCCAAAAACATTCAGTACTTC. This sequence encodes CASSLVEGAKNIQYF.

This chain links TRBV9 with TRBJ2-1; maybe TRBD2 (7 bases). Trimming took 0 bases from V and 0 from J, leaving 19 bases between them. Per germline, CDR1 SGDLS and CDR2 YYNGEE. The CDR3 consists of 19 residues. This chain's CDR3 is CASSVGIGGGRSSYNEQFF. In DNA, the CDR3 is TGTGCCAGCAGCGTAGGGATTGGGGGGGGCCGAAGCTCCTACAATGAGCAGTTCTTC.

This rearrangement joins TRBV2 to TRBJ1-5, with a possible D match to TRBD1 (6 bases). V dropped 7 bases and J dropped 6 bases, with 19 bases sitting between them. This CDR3 has 15 amino acids. Germline V gene lookup returns CDR1 SNHLY and CDR2 FYNNEI. CDR3 residues: CASTGTQEWSQPQHF. In DNA, the CDR3 is TGTGCCAGCACCGGGACACAGGAATGGAGTCAGCCCCAGCATTTT.

V usage is TRBV10-3 and J usage is TRBJ2-1; 14 bases line up with TRBD2. Per the germline V gene, CDR1 is ENHRY and CDR2 is SYGVKD. This CDR3 is 15 amino acids long. The trim removed 10 bases at V and 7 bases at J, leaving 9 bases unmatched. CDR3 sequence (DNA): TGTGCCAGCGGGTTGACTAGCGGGGGGGATAATGAGCAGTTCTTC. Its protein is CASGLTSGGDNEQFF.

The chain recombines TRBV7-3 with TRBJ2-7; a possible D gene is TRBD1 (6 bases). The V end was cut by 8 bases, the J end by 5 bases, with 10 bases between. This CDR3 has 11 amino acids. The V gene's germline CDR1 is SGHTA and CDR2 FQGTGA. The DNA for the CDR3 is TGTGCCAGCGGGGCAGGGGACGAGCAGTACTTC. Amino acids: CASGAGDEQYF.

The chain employs TRBV6-1 and TRBJ1-5, with D maybe TRBD1 (5 bases). This CDR3 comprises 16 residues. Per the germline V gene, CDR1 is MNHNS and CDR2 is SASEGT. The germline V and J ends were trimmed by 3 bases and 5 bases, with 17 bases remaining between them. The CDR3 region has the DNA TGTGCCAGCAGTGAGTCTTTTGGCAGGGCCTATCAGCCCCAGCATTTT. This translates into CASSESFGRAYQPQHF.

The chain joins TRBV5-1 to TRBJ2-3; 10 positions agree with TRBD2. The CDR3 consists of 15 residues. V shed 7 bases, J shed 3 bases, and the junction held 8 bases outside the gene matches. Germline assignment: CDR1 SGHRS and CDR2 YFSETQ. CDR3 bases: TGCGCCAGCCAGATTAGCGGGGGGACAACAGATACGCAGTATTTT. Protein: CASQISGGTTDTQYF.

The chain is built from TRBV5-6 and TRBJ2-1; maybe TRBD1 (5 bases). Trimming took 4 bases from V and 1 from J, leaving 9 bases between them. Germline CDR1 SGHDT, CDR2 YYEEEE. This CDR3 has 14 amino acids. CDR3 DNA sequence: TGTGCCAGCAGCCTGGGGCCTTCCTACAATGAGCAGTTCTTC. Its translation is CASSLGPSYNEQFF.

This chain uses TRBV29-1 with TRBJ1-1, with D tentatively TRBD1 (6 bases). CDR3 size: 12 residues. Germline CDR1 is SQVTM and CDR2 is ANQGSEA. Trimming took off 7 bases at V and 2 bases at J, with 11 bases between the two ends. The CDR3 DNA follows: TGCAGCGCCGAGGGGGACAACACTGAAGCTTTCTTT. Its translation is CSAEGDNTEAFF.

The chain employs TRBV7-2 and TRBJ2-1; 7 bases match TRBD2. Per germline, CDR1 SGHTA and CDR2 FQGNSA. CDR3 size: 14 residues. V lost 4 bases and J lost 8; bases outside the gene matches: 8. CDR3 region: CASSSMGGGHEQFF. The DNA for the CDR3 is TGTGCCAGCAGCTCCATGGGGGGGGGACATGAGCAGTTCTTC.

The J gene is TRBJ2-5, the V gene TRBV10-3; D unresolved. Deletions cut 3 bases from V and 5 bases from J, with 10 bases between. Per the germline V gene, CDR1 is ENHRY and CDR2 is SYGVKD. The CDR3 length is 13 residues. CDR3 nucleotides: TGTGCCATCAGTGAACGGGTTGGGGAGACCCAGTACTTC. Its translation is CAISERVGETQYF.

The genes are TRBV30 and TRBJ2-2, with D uncertain. V shed 1 base and J shed 13 bases, with 13 bases lying between them. This CDR3 comprises 12 residues. Germline V gene lookup returns CDR1 GTSNPN and CDR2 SVGIG (reference sequence). In nucleotides, the CDR3 is TGTGCCTGGAGTGCCCAGAGGTTCGGGCTGTTTTTT. Its translation is CAWSAQRFGLFF.

This clone was recorded only once. The chain recombines TRBV19 with TRBJ2-7; 11 nucleotides line up with TRBD1. Germline values: CDR1 LNHDA, CDR2 SQIVND (reference sequence). The V and J ends lost 8 bases and 1 base, in that order; junction bases with no gene match: 7. CDR3 size: 15 residues. In DNA form, the CDR3 reads TGTGCCAGTCGGTTCGGGACAGGGGGTTCCTACGAGCAGTACTTC. This translates into CASRFGTGGSYEQYF.

J is TRBJ2-7 and V is TRBV7-9, with TRBD1 as a possible D gene (6 bases). V lost 4 bases to trimming and J lost 0 bases, with 16 bases between them. The CDR3 is made up of 16 amino acids. Germline lookup yields CDR1 SEHNR and CDR2 FQNEAQ (reference sequence). CDR3 protein: CASSYTLGAVSYEQYF. The DNA for the CDR3 is TGTGCCAGCAGCTATACACTGGGGGCCGTCTCCTACGAGCAGTACTTC.

The chain links TRBV27 to TRBJ1-5; a possible D gene is TRBD1 (6 bases). CDR1 is MNHEY and CDR2 is SMNVEV in the germline V gene (reference sequence). V dropped 5 bases and J dropped 3 bases, with 11 bases sitting between them. This CDR3 is built from 14 residues. The CDR3 DNA reads TGTGCCAGCAGTCCACAGGGATACAATCAGCCCCAGCATTTT. Translating gives CASSPQGYNQPQHF.

The chain has TRBV2 and TRBJ2-7, with TRBD1 matching 9 bases. This CDR3 contains 17 residues. The germline gives CDR1 SNHLY, CDR2 FYNNEI. The V segment lost 8 bases and the J segment 0 bases; nucleotides outside the gene matches: 14. The chain's CDR3 is CASLFSLDRGSSYEQYF. The CDR3 nucleotides are TGTGCCAGCTTGTTTAGCCTCGACAGGGGGTCCTCCTACGAGCAGTACTTC.

Within the sample, this clone is medium-sized. The rearrangement links TRBV6-4 to TRBJ2-3; perhaps TRBD2 as D (7 bases). This CDR3 is built from 14 residues. The germline gives CDR1 MRHNA, CDR2 SNTAGT. Trimming took off 2 bases at V and 4 bases at J, with 10 bases between the two ends. The CDR3 sequence: CASSDGGAADTQYF. The DNA of the CDR3 is TGTGCCAGCAGTGACGGGGGGGCGGCAGATACGCAGTATTTT.

The genes are TRBV7-2 and TRBJ2-7; D remains ambiguous. Trimming removed 1 base from V and 5 bases from J, with 9 bases in between. The CDR3 consists of 13 residues. Per the germline V gene, CDR1 is SGHTA and CDR2 is FQGNSA. The chain's CDR3 is CASSLGSYNEQYF. The CDR3 bases are TGTGCCAGCAGCTTAGGCAGTTACAACGAGCAGTACTTC.

This chain links TRBV7-9 with TRBJ1-6; a possible D gene is TRBD1 (5 bases). Trimming took off 3 bases at V and 7 bases at J, with 10 bases between the two ends. This CDR3 has 14 residues. CDR1 SEHNR and CDR2 FQNEAQ come from the germline V gene (reference sequence). The CDR3 sequence: CASSFEDTNSPLHF. CDR3 nucleotide sequence: TGTGCCAGCAGCTTTGAGGACACGAATTCACCCCTCCACTTT.

The chain uses TRBV9 and TRBJ1-2; 8 nucleotides match TRBD1. Germline CDR1 and CDR2: SGDLS and YYNGEE. The CDR3 has 14 residues. V lost 3 bases to trimming and J lost 8 bases; unmatched junction nucleotides: 9. This CDR3 is CASSATTGASGYTF. In DNA form, the CDR3 reads TGTGCCAGCAGCGCAACGACAGGGGCGAGCGGCTACACCTTC.

This sequence joins TRBV7-3 and TRBJ2-3; D might be TRBD2 (5 bases). CDR3 length: 15 residues. Germline loops: CDR1 SGHTA, CDR2 FQGTGA. V lost 2 bases to trimming and J lost 1 base, with 10 bases between them. The CDR3 reads CASSLLLGGTDTQYF. As DNA, the CDR3 is TGTGCCAGCAGCTTACTACTCGGGGGCACAGATACGCAGTATTTT.

The CDR3 DNA reads as TGCGCCAGCAGCCTTACGGACAGGGGAGGGTGCGAGCAGTACTTC. This codes for CASSLTDRGGCEQYF. The chain employs TRBV4-1 and TRBJ2-7, with TRBD1 identical over 9 bases. The J segment lost 6 bases and the V segment lost 4 bases, leaving 10 bases of the junction unmatched. CDR3 length equals 15 residues. Per germline, CDR1 MGHRA and CDR2 YSYEKL.

V is TRBV6-5 and J is TRBJ2-3; tentatively, D is TRBD2 (5 bases). The CDR3 sequence is 15 residues long. Trimming left V 7 bases short and J 2 bases short, with 16 bases between. CDR1 MNHEY and CDR2 SVGAGI come from the germline V gene. As DNA, the CDR3 is TGTGCCAGCACCCGGGGTAGCTTCCCCACAGATACGCAGTATTTT. Protein product: CASTRGSFPTDTQYF.

V usage is TRBV5-5 and J usage is TRBJ2-7; TRBD1 might be the D (6 bases). Germline values: CDR1 SGHKS, CDR2 YYEKEE (reference sequence). This CDR3 comprises 14 residues. V lost 2 bases to trimming and J lost 3 bases, with 12 bases between them. Written as DNA, the CDR3 is TGTGCCAGCAGCTTAGCAGGGGCCTACTACGAGCAGTACTTC. This gives the protein CASSLAGAYYEQYF.

The chain joins TRBV18 to TRBJ2-7; possible D gene TRBD2, 5 bases. Germline CDR1 is KGHSH and CDR2 is LQKENI. Trimming removed 6 bases from V and 1 base from J, with 13 bases in between. The CDR3 runs to 14 residues. The CDR3 region is CASSPAGGSYEQYF. In DNA, the CDR3 is TGTGCCAGCTCCCCGGCGGGCGGATCCTACGAGCAGTACTTC.

Worth noting for this clone: Other nucleotide sequences from this sample produce the same CDR3. This chain connects TRBV7-9 to TRBJ2-3; unclear D gene. The germline V and J ends were trimmed by 0 bases and 1 base, with 5 bases remaining between them. The CDR3 is 14 amino acids. Germline-derived CDR1 and CDR2 are SEHNR and FQNEAQ (reference sequence). Written as DNA, the CDR3 is TGTGCCAGCAGCTTAGCGGGCCGCACAGATACGCAGTATTTT. Protein product: CASSLAGRTDTQYF.

A remark on this clone: One junction end disagrees with the germline gene, perhaps due to a read error. The J gene is TRBJ2-3, the V gene TRBV7-7; TRBD1 matches 8 bases. The CDR3 consists of 18 residues. Germline assignment: CDR1 SSHAT and CDR2 FNYEAQ (reference sequence). The CDR3 coding sequence is TGTGCTAGCAGCTCACCCACCGCCGGGACAGGAGACACAGATACGCAGTATTTT. Encoded protein: CASSSPTAGTGDTDTQYF.

In this sample, this clone turned up a few times. The rearrangement joins TRBV7-6 to TRBJ2-7; possible D gene TRBD1, 5 bases. The CDR3 is 15 residues long. CDR1 SGHVS and CDR2 FNYEAQ come from the germline V gene. Trimming shortened V by 3 bases and J by 0 bases, and 12 bases separated the two germline ends. The CDR3 region is CASSLYTGTSYEQYF. The CDR3 coding sequence is TGTGCCAGCAGCTTGTATACAGGTACCTCCTACGAGCAGTACTTC.